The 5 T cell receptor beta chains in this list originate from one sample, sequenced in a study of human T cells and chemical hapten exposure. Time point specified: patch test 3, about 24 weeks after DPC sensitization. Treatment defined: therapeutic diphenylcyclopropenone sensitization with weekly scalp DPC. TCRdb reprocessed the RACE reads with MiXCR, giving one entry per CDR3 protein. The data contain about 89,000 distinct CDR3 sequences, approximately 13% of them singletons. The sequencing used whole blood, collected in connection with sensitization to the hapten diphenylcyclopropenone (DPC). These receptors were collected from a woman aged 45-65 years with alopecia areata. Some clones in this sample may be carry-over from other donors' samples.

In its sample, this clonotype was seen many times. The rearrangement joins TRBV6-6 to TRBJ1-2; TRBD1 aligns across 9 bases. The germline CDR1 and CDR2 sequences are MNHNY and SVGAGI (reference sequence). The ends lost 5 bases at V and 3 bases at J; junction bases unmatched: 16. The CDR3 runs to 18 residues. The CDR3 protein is CASSPTSFRQGGDYGYTF. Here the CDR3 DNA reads TGTGCCAGCAGTCCCACCAGTTTCAGACAGGGGGGGGACTATGGCTACACCTTC.

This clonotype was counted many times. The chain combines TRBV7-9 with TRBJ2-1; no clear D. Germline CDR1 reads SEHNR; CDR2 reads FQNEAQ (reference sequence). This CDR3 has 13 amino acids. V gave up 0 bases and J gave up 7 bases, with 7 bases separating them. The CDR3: CASSLAYGNEQFF. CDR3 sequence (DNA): TGTGCCAGCAGCTTAGCGTACGGGAATGAGCAGTTCTTC.

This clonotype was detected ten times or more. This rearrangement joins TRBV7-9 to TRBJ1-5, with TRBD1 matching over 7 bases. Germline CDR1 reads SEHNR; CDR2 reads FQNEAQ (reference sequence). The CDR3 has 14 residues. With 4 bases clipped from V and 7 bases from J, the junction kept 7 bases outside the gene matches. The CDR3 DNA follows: TGTGCCAGCAGCTCAGGGGGGGAATGGCAGCCCCAGCATTTT. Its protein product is CASSSGGEWQPQHF.

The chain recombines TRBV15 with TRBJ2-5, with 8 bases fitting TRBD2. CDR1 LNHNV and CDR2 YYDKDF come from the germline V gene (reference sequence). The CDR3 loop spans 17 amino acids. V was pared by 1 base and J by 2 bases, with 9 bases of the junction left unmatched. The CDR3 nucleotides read TGTGCCACCAGCAGAGCGGCGGGAACTAGCGGACAAGAGACCCAGTACTTC. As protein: CATSRAAGTSGQETQYF.

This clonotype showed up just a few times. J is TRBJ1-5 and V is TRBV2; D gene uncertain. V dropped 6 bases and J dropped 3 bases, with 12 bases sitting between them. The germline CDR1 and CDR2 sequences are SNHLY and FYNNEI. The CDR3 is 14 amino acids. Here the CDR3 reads CASRGRLNNQPQHF. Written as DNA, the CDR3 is TGTGCCAGCAGAGGACGGCTAAACAATCAGCCCCAGCATTTT.